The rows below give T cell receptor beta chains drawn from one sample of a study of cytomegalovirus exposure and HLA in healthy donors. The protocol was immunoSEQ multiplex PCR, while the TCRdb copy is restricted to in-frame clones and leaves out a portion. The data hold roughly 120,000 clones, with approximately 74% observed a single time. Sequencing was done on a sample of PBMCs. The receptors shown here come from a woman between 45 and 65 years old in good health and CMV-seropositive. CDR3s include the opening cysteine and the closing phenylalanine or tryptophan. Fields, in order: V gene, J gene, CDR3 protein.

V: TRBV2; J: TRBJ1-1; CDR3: CASRTTLDTEAFF
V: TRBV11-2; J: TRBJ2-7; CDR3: CASSFRLQGKLDEQYF
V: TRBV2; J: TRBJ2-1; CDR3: CASSDLAGILNEQFF
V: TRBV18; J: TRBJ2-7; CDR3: CASSPGAQYSYEQYF
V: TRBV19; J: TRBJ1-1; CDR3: CASTEDRGQKFRKAFF
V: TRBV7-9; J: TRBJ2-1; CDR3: CASSPSDEQFF
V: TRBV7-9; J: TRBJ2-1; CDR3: CASSSGTSHNEQFF
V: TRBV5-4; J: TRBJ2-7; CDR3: CASSPRDTGAYEQYF
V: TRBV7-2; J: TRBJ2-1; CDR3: CASTGQGRINEQFF
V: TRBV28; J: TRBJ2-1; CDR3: CASSVGLHSYNEQFF
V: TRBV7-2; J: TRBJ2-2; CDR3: CASSTYSGELFF
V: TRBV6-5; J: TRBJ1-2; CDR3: CASSSGTRGGYTF
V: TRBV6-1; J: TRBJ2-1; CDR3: CASNEDRVPYNEQFF
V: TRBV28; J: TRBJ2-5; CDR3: CASSLLGRAQDETQYF
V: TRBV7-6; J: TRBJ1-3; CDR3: CASSLSGAGNTIYF